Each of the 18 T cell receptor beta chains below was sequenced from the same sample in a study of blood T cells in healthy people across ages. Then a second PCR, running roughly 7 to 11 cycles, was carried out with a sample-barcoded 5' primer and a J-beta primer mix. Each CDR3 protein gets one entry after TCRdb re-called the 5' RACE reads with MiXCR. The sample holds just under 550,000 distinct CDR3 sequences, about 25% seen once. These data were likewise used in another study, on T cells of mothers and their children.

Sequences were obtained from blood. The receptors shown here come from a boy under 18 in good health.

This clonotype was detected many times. This CDR3 reads CASSQVRDLNYEQYF. In DNA, the CDR3 is TGCGCCAGCAGCCAAGTTCGGGACCTAAACTACGAGCAGTACTTC. The rearrangement links TRBV4-1 to TRBJ2-7; D assignment may be TRBD1 or TRBD2 (5 bases each). Between the trimmed V and J ends, which lost 1 base and 3 bases, there was a span of 13 bases. Germline CDR1 and CDR2: MGHRA and YSYEKL. This CDR3 contains 15 residues.

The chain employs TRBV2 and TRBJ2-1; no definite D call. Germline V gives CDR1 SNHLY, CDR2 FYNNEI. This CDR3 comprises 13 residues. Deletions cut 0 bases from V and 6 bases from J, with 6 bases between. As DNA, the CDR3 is TGTGCCAGCAGTGAAGCCAACGGCAATGAGCAGTTCTTC. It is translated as CASSEANGNEQFF.

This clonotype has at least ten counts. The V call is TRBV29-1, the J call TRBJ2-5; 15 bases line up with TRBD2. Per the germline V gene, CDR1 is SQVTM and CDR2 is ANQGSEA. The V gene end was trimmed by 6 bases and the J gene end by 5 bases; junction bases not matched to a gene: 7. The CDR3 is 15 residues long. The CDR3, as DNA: TGCAGCGTCGGGACTAGCGGGAGGTCTGACGAGACCCAGTACTTC. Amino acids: CSVGTSGRSDETQYF. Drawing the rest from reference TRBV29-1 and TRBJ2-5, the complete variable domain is SAVISQKPSRDICQRGTSLTIQCQVDSQVTMMFWYRQQPGQSLTLIATANQGSEATYESGFVIDKFPISRPNLTFSTLTVSNMSPEDSSIYLCSVGTSGRSDETQYFGPGTRLLVL.

This CDR3 is CSVPKGGLGEQFF. The CDR3 region has the DNA TGCAGCGTCCCGAAGGGAGGGTTGGGCGAGCAGTTCTTC. The chain links TRBV29-1 to TRBJ2-1, with 7 nucleotides matching TRBD2. CDR3 length: 13 amino acids. Germline CDR1 is SQVTM and CDR2 is ANQGSEA. The junction had 12 bases not matched to a gene; V was cut back by 6 bases and J by 10 bases.

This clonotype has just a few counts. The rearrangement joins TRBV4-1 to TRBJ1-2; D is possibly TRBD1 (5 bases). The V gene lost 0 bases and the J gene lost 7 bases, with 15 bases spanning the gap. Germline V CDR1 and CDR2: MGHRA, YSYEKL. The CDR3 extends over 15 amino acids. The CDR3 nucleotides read TGCGCCAGCAGCCAAGATAGGCAGGGAATCGGTGGCTACACCTTC. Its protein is CASSQDRQGIGGYTF.

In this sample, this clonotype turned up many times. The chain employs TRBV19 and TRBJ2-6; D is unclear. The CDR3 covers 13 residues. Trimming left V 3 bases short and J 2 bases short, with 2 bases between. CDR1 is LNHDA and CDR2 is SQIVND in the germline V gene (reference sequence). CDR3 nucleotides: TGTGCCAGTAGTATCACTGGGGCCAACGTCCTGACTTTC. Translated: CASSITGANVLTF.

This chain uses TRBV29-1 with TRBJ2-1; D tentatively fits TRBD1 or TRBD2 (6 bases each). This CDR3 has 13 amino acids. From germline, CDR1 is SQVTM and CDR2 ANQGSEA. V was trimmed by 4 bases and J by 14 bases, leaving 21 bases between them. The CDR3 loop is CSVGGDNLRGEFF. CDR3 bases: TGCAGCGTTGGCGGGGACAACTTACGGGGCGAGTTCTTC.

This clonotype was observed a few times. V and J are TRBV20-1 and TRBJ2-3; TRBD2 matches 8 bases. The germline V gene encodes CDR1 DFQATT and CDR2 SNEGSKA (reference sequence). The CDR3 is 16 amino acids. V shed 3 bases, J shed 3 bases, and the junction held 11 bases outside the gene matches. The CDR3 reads CSASDSGAGETDTQYF. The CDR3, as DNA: TGCAGTGCTAGCGACAGTGGAGCGGGAGAGACAGATACGCAGTATTTT.

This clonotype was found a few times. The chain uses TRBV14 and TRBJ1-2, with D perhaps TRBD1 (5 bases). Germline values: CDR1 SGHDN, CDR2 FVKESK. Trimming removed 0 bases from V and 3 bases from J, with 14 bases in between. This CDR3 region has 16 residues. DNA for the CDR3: TGTGCCAGCAGCCAAGATCGAGTCAGGGCCCACTATGGCTACACCTTC. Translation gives CASSQDRVRAHYGYTF.

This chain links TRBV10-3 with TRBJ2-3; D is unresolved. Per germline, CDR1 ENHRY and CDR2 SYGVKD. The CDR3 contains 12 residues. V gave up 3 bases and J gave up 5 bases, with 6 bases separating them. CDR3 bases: TGTGCCATCAGTGAAAAGAGAGATACGCAGTATTTT. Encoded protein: CAISEKRDTQYF.

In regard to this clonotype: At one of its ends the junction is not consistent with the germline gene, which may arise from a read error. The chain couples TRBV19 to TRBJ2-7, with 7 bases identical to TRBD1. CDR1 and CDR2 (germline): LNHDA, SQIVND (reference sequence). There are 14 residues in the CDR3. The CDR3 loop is CASTTGVHSYEQYF. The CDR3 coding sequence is TGTGCCAGTACCACAGGGGTCCACTCCTACGAGCAATACTTC.

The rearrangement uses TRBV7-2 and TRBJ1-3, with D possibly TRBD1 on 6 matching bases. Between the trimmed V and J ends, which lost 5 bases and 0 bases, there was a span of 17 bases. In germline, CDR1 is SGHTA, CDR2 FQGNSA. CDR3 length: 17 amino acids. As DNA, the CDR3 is TGTGCCAGCAGCCTAGAGGGGGTGAGGGGCTCTGGAAACACCATATATTTT. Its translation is CASSLEGVRGSGNTIYF.

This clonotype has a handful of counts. This CDR3 is CASRYHRDRGTEAFF. In DNA form, the CDR3 reads TGTGCCAGCAGGTACCACCGGGACAGGGGAACTGAAGCTTTCTTT. The chain recombines TRBV6-6 with TRBJ1-1; 10 positions match TRBD1. The CDR3 has 15 residues. Germline trimming cut 6 bases from V and 5 bases from J; bases unmatched to any gene: 9. CDR1 and CDR2 from the germline V gene are MNHNY and SVGAGI (reference sequence).

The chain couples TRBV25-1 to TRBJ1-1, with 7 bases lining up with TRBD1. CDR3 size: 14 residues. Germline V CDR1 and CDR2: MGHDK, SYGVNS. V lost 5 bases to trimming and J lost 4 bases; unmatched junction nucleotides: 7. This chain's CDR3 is CASSPQGFGTEAFF. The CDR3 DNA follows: TGTGCCAGCAGTCCACAGGGGTTTGGCACTGAAGCTTTCTTT.

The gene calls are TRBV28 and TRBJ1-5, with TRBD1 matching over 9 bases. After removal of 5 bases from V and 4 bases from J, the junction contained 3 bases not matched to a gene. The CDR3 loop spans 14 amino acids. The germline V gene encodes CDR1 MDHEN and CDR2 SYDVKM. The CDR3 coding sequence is TGTGCCAGCAGTACCGGGACAGGGAATCAGCCCCAGCATTTT. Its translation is CASSTGTGNQPQHF.

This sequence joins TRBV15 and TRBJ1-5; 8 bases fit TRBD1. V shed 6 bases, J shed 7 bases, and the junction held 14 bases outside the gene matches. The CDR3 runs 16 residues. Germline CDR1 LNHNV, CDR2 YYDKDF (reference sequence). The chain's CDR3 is CATRFSAGGKEQPQHF. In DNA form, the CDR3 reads TGTGCCACCAGATTTTCTGCAGGGGGCAAGGAGCAGCCCCAGCATTTT.

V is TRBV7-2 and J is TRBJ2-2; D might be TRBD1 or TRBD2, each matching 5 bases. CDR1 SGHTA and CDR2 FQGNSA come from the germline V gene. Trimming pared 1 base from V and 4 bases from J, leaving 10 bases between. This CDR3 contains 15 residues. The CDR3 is CASSLGDPRTGELFF. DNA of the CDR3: TGTGCCAGCAGCTTAGGGGACCCGCGCACCGGGGAGCTGTTTTTT.

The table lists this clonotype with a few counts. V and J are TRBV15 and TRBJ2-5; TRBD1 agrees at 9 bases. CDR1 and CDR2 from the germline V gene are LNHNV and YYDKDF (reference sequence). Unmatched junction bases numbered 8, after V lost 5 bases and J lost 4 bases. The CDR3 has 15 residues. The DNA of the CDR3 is TGTGCCACCAGCTTATACCCGGGACAGGGAGAGACCCAGTACTTC. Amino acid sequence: CATSLYPGQGETQYF.